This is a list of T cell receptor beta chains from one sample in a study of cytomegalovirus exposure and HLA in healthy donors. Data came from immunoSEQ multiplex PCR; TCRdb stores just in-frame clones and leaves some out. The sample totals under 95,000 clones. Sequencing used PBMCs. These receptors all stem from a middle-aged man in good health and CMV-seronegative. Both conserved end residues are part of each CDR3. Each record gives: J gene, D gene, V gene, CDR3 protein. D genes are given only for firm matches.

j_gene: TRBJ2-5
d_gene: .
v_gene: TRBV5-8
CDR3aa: CASSLMGLGETQYF

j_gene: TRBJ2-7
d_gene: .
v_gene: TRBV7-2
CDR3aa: CASRLRYEQYF

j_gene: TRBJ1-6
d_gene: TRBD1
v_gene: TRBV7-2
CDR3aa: CASSMMGQGDSPLHF

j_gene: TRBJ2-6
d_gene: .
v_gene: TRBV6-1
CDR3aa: CASSDGLWGANVLTF

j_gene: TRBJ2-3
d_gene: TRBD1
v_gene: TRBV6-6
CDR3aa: CAIRDRLGTDTQYF

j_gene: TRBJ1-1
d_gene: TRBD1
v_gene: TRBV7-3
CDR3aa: CASSRTGATEAFF

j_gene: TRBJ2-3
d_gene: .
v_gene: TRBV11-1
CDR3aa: CASSFGRRDTQYF

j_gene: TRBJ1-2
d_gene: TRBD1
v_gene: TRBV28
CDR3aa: CASQGTGGKNYGYTF

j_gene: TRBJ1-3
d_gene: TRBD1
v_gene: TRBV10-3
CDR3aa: CAIRQGEGNTIYF

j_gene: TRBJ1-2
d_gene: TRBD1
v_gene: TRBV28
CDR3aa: CASSTRTGGIYGYTF

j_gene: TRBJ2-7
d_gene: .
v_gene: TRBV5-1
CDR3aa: CASSLPSYEQYF

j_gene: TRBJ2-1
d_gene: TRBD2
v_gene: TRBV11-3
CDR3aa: CASSLNLAGWNEQFF

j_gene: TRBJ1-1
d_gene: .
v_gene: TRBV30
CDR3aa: CAWKAGAVTEAFF

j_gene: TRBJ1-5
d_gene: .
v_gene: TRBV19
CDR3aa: CASSPGGNQPQHF

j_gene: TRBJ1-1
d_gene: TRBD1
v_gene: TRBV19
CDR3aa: CASSIGVWDRDLMNTEAFF

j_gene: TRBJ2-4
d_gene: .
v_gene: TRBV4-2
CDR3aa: CASSQVGQTYF

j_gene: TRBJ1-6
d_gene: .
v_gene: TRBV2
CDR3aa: CASSGLGGYNSPLHF

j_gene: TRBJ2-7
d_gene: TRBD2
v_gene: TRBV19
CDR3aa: CASSPLLAASSYEQYF

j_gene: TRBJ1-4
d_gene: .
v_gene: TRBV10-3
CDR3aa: CAIRGGTSTNEKLFF

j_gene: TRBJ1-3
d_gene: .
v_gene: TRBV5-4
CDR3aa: CASSFRGGGNTIYF

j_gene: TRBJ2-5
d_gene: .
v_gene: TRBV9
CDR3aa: CASSGANREETQYF

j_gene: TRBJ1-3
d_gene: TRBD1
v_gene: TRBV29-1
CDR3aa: CSVSQGMGPNTIYF

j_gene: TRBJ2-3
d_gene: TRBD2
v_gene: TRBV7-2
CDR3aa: CASSLLSGGSTDTQYF

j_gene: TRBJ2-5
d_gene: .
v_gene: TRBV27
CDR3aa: CASRPYNTIQETQYF

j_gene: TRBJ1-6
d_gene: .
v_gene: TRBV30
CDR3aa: CAWSWWNREGSPLHF

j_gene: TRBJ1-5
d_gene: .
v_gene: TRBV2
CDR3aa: CASSGTGGAGAQPQHF

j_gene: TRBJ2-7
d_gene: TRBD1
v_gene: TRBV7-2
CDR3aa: CASSLTTGVAYEQYF

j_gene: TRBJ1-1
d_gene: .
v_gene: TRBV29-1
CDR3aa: CSVASRVLNTEAFF

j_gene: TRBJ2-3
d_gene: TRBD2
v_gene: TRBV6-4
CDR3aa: CASSDSQRGGPDTQYF

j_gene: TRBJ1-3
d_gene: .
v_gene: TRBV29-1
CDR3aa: CSVTGQSSGNTIYF

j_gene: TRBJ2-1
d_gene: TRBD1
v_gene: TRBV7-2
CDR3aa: CASSATGFGSYNEQFF

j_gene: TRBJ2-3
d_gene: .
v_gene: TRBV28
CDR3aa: CASSWAGTQWDTQYF

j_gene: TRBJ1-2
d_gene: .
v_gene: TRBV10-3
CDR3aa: CAISESQGSKNYGYTF

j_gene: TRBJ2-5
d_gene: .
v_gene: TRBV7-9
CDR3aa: CASSPRVAQETQYF

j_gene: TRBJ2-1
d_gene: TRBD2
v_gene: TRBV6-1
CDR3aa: CASSEGELAVQGGEQFF

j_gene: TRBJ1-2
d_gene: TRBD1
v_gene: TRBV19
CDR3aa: CASTSPGQRNYGYTF

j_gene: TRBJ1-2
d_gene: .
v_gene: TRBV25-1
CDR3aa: CASSFTGRDGYTF

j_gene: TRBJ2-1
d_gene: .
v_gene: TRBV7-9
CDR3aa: CALGESSYNEQFF

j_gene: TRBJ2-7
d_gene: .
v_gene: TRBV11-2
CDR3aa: CASSLDGGFLRNSYEQYF

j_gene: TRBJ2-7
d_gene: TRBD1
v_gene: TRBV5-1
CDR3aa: CASSDQTGGGYEQYF

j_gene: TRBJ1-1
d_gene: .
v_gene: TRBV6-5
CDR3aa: CASSYDSNTEAFF

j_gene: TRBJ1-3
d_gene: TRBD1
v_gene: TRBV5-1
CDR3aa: CASSSDRTGNTIYF